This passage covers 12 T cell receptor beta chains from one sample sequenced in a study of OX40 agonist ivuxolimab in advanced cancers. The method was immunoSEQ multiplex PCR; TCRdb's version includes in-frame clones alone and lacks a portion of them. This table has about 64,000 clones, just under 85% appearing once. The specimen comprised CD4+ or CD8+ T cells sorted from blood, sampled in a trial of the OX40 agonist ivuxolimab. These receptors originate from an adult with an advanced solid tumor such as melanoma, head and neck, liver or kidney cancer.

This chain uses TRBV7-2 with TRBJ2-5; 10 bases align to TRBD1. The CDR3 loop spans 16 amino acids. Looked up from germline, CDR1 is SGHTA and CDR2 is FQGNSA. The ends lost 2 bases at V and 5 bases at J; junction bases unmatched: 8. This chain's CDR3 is CASSLNRDRGRETQYF. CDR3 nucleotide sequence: TGTGCCAGCAGCTTAAATAGGGACAGGGGACGGGAGACCCAGTACTTC.

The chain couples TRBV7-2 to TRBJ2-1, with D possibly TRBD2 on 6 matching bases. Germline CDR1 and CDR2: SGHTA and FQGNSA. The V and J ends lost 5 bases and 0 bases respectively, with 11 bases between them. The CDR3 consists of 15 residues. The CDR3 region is CASSRDSSSYNEQFF. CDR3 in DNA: TGTGCCAGCAGCCGGGACTCCAGCTCCTACAATGAGCAGTTCTTC.

Written as DNA, the CDR3 is TGTGCCAGCAGTGAAGAGACAGGCAAATGGGGTTACAATGAGCAGTTCTTC. The encoded protein is CASSEETGKWGYNEQFF. The chain couples TRBV2 to TRBJ2-1; possibly TRBD1 for D (6 bases). CDR1 is SNHLY, CDR2 FYNNEI, per germline. The CDR3 loop spans 17 amino acids. V shed 1 base and J shed 4 bases, with 17 bases lying between them.

This chain's CDR3 is CASSVLDHLNNEQFF. The CDR3 DNA is TGTGCCAGCAGCGTATTGGACCACCTCAACAATGAGCAGTTCTTC. The chain couples TRBV9 to TRBJ2-1; no firm D call. CDR3 length: 15 amino acids. Trimming cost V 1 base and J 5 bases, with 13 bases left between them. The germline gives CDR1 SGDLS, CDR2 YYNGEE.

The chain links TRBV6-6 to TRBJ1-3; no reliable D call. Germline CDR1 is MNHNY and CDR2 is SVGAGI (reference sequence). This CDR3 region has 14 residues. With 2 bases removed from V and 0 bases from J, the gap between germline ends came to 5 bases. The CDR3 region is CASSYEGSGNTIYF. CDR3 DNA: TGTGCCAGCAGTTACGAGGGCTCTGGAAACACCATATATTTT.

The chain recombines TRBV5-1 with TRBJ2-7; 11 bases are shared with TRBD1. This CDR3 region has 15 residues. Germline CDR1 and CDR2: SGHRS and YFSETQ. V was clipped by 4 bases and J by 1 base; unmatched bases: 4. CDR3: CASSPGTGGSYEQYF. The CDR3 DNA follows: TGCGCCAGCAGCCCCGGGACAGGGGGGTCCTACGAGCAGTACTTC.

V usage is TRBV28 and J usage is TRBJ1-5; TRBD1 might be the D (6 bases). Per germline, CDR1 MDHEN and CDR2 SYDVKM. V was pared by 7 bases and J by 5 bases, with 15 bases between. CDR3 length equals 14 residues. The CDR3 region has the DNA TGTGCCAGCAAAACACTGGGGACACATCAGCCCCAGCATTTT. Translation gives CASKTLGTHQPQHF.

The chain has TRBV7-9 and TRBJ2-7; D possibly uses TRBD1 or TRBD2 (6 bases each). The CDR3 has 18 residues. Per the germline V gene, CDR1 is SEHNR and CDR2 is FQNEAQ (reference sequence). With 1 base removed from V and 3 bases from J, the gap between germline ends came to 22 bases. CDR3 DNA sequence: TGTGCCAGCAGCTTAGGGGGAGTAGGGGGAGGAGGTGGCTACGAGCAGTACTTC. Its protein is CASSLGGVGGGGGYEQYF.

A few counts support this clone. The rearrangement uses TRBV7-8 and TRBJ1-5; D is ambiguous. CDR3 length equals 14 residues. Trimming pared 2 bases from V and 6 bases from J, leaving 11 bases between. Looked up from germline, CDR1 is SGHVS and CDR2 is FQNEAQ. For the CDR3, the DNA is TGTGCCAGCAGCTTATTAGCTGGGCGTCAGCCCCAGCATTTT. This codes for CASSLLAGRQPQHF.

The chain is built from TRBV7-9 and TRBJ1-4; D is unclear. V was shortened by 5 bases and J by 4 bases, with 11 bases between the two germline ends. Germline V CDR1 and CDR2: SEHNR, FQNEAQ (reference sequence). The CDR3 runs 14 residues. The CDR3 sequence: CASSPDRGNEKLFF. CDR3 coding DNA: TGTGCCAGCAGCCCCGATCGGGGTAATGAAAAACTGTTTTTT.

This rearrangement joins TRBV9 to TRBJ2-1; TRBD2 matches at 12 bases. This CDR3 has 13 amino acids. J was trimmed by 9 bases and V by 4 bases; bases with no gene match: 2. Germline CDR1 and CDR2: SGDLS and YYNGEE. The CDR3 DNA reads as TGTGCCAGCAGCACTAGCGGGGGGCCTGAGCAGTTCTTC. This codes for CASSTSGGPEQFF.

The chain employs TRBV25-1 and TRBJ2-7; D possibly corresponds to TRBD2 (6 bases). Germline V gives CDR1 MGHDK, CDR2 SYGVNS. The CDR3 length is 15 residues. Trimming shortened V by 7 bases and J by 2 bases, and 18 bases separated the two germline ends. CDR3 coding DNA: TGTGCCAGCACCCATTACGGGGGACCAACCTACGAGCAGTACTTC. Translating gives CASTHYGGPTYEQYF.